This T cell receptor (beta chain) is from a study of control samples from healthy donors and cancer patients. Produced via immunoSEQ multiplex PCR; TCRdb's table is partial and in-frame only. The profile shows 140,000 or so clones, around 92% of them singletons. The CDR3 loop spans 12 amino acids. Trimming took off 8 bases at V and 3 bases at J, with 10 bases between the two ends. Germline-derived CDR1 and CDR2 are LNHDA and SQIVND (reference sequence). The receptor was isolated from a man younger than 40 in good health. V gene TRBV19 combines with J gene TRBJ1-2; TRBD1 is a possible D gene (5 bases). Sequencing was done on a sample of blood. DNA of the CDR3: TGTGCCAGTTCTGACAGCGACTATGGCTACACCTTC. It yields the protein CASSDSDYGYTF.